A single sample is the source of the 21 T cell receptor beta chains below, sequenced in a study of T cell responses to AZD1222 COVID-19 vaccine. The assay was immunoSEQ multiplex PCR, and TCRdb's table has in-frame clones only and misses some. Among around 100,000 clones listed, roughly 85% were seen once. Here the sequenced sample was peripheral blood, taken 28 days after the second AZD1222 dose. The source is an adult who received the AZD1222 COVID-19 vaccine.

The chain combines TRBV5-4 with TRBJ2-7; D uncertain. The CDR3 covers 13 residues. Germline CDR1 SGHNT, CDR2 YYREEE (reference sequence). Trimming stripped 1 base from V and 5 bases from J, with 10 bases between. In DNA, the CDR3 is TGTGCCAGCAGCTTGTTATCTTCCGACGAGCAGTACTTC. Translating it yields CASSLLSSDEQYF.

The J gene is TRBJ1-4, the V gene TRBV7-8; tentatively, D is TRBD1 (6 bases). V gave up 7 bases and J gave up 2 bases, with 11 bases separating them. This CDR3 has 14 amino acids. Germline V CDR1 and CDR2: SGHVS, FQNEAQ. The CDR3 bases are TGTGCCAGCAAACGACAGGAGACTAATGAAAAACTGTTTTTT. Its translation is CASKRQETNEKLFF.

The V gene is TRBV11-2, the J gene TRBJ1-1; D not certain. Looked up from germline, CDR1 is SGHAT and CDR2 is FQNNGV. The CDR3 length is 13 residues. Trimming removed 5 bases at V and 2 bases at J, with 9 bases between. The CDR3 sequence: CASSRTSNTEAFF. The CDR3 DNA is TGTGCCAGCAGCCGAACAAGCAACACTGAAGCTTTCTTT. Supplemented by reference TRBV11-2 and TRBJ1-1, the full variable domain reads EAGVAQSPRYKIIEKRQSVAFWCNPISGHATLYWYQQILGQGPKLLIQFQNNGVVDDSQLPKDRFSAERLKGVDSTLKIQPAKLEDSAVYLCASSRTSNTEAFFGQGTRLTVV.

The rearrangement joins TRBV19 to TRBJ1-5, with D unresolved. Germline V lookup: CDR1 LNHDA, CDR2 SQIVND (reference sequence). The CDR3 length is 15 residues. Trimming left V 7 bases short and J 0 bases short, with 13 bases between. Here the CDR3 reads CASTRQKNSNQPQHF. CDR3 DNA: TGTGCCAGTACAAGGCAAAAGAATAGCAATCAGCCCCAGCATTTT.

The CDR3 spells CASSSEGGRNTIYF. In DNA form, the CDR3 reads TGTGCCAGCAGCTCCGAAGGAGGTAGAAACACCATATATTTT. The rearrangement uses TRBV7-2 and TRBJ1-3, with D hard to call. Trimming took 4 bases from V and 5 from J, leaving 12 bases between them. Germline loops: CDR1 SGHTA, CDR2 FQGNSA. This CDR3 is built from 14 residues. Looking up the rest from reference TRBV7-2 and TRBJ1-3 gives the full variable domain: GAGVSQSPSNKVTEKGKDVELRCDPISGHTALYWYRQSLGQGLEFLIYFQGNSAPDKSGLPSDRFSAERTGGSVSTLTIQRTQQEDSAVYLCASSSEGGRNTIYFGEGSWLTVV.

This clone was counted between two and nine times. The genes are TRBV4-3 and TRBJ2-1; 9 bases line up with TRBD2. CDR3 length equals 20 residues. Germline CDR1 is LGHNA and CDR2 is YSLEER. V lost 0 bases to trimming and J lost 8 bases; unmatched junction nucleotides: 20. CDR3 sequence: CASSQESRGPSSGAQYEQFF. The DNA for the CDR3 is TGCGCCAGCAGCCAAGAAAGTCGAGGACCATCTAGCGGGGCGCAATATGAGCAGTTCTTC.

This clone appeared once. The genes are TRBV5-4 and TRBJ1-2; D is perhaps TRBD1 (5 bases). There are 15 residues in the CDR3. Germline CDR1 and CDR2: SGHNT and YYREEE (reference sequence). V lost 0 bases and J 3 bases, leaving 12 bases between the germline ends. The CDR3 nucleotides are TGTGCCAGCAGCTTGGTCGGCAGGGAAGACTATGGCTACACCTTC. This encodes CASSLVGREDYGYTF.

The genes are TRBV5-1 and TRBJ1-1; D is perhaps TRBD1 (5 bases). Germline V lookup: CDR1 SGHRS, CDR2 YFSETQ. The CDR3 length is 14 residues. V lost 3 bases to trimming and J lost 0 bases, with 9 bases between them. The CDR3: CASSSGALNTEAFF. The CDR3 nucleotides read TGCGCCAGCAGCTCCGGGGCTCTGAACACTGAAGCTTTCTTT. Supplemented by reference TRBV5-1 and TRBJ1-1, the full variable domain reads KAGVTQTPRYLIKTRGQQVTLSCSPISGHRSVSWYQQTPGQGLQFLFEYFSETQRNKGNFPGRFSGRQFSNSRSEMNVSTLELGDSALYLCASSSGALNTEAFFGQGTRLTVV.

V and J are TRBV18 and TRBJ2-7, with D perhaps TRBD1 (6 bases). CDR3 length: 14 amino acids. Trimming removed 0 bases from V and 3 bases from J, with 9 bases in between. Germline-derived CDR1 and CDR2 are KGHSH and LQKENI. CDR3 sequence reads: CASSPPGHNYEQYF. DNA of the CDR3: TGTGCCAGCTCACCACCGGGACATAACTACGAGCAGTACTTC.

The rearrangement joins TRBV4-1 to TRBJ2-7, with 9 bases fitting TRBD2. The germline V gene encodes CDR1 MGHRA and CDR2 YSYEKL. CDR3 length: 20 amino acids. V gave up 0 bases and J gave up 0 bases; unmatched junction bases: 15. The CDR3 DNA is TGCGCCAGCAGCCAAGACTCCACCTCGATGACTAGCGGAAGCTCCTACGAGCAGTACTTC. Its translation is CASSQDSTSMTSGSSYEQYF.

The CDR3 DNA sequence: TGTGCCAGCTCACCAGCGACAGGCTCCTTGAACACTGAAGCTTTCTTT. Residues: CASSPATGSLNTEAFF. The V call is TRBV18, the J call TRBJ1-1; D possibly corresponds to TRBD1 (6 bases). Germline CDR1 is KGHSH and CDR2 is LQKENI. The CDR3 covers 16 residues. The germline V and J ends were trimmed by 2 bases and 0 bases, with 13 bases remaining between them.

The CDR3 is CASSPNRGRDEKLFF. CDR3 in DNA: TGTGCCAGCAGCCCCAACAGGGGGCGGGATGAAAAACTGTTTTTT. The gene calls are TRBV7-9 and TRBJ1-4, with 9 nucleotides matching TRBD1. The CDR3 is 15 amino acids. Germline V CDR1 and CDR2: SEHNR, FQNEAQ (reference sequence). V was pared by 5 bases and J by 6 bases, with 7 bases of the junction left unmatched.

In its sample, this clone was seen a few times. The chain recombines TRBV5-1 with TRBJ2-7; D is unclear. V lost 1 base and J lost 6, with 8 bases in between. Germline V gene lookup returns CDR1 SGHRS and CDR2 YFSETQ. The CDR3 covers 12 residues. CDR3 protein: CASSLFSSEQYF. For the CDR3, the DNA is TGCGCCAGCAGCTTGTTTAGTTCCGAGCAGTACTTC.

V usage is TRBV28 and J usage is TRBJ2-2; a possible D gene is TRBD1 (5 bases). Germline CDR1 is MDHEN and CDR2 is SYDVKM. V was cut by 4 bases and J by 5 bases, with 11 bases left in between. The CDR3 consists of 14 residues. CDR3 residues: CASSWQGSTGELFF. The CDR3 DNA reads TGTGCCAGCAGTTGGCAGGGATCGACCGGGGAGCTGTTTTTT.

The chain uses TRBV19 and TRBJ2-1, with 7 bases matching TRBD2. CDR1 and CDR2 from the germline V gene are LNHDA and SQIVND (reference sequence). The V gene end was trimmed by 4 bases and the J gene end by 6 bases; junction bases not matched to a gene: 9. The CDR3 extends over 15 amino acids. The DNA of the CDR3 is TGTGCCAGTAGTAACTTCCCTAGCGGCTCCAATGAGCAGTTCTTC. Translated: CASSNFPSGSNEQFF.

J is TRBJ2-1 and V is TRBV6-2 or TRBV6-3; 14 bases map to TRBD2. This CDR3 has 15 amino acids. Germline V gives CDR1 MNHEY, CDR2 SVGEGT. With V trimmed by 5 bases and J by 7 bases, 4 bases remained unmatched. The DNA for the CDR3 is TGTGCCAGCAGTCAAGGACTAGCGGGAGGAAATGAGCAGTTCTTC. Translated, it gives CASSQGLAGGNEQFF.

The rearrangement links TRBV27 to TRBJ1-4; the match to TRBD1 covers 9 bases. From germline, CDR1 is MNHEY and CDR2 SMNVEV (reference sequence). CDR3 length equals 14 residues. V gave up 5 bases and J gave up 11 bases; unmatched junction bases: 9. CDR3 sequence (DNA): TGTGCCAGCAGTACCCGGGACAGGGCAGGGAAACTGTTTTTT. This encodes CASSTRDRAGKLFF.

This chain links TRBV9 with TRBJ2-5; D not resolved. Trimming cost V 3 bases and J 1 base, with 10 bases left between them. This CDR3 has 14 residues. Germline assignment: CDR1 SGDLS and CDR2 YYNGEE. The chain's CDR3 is CASSGRESQETQYF. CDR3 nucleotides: TGTGCCAGCAGCGGAAGGGAATCCCAAGAGACCCAGTACTTC.

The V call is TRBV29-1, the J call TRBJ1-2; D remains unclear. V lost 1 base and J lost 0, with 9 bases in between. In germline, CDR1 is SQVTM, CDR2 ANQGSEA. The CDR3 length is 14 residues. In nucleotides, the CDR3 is TGCAGCGTTGAAGGACCCAGATCTAACTATGGCTACACCTTC. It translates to CSVEGPRSNYGYTF.

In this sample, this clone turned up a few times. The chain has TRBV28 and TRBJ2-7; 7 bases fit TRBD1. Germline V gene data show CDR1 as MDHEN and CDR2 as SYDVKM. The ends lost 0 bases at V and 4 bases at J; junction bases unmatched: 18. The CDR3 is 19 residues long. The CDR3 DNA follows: TGTGCCAGCAGTTTATGGGGGACGACAGAACTAAGGGGGCCTTACGAGCAGTACTTC. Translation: CASSLWGTTELRGPYEQYF.

The CDR3 spells CASKLDAQHF. DNA of the CDR3: TGCGCCAGCAAGCTTGACGCCCAGCATTTT. V usage is TRBV5-1 and J usage is TRBJ1-5; D uncertain. Germline V lookup: CDR1 SGHRS, CDR2 YFSETQ. This CDR3 spans 10 amino acids. V was pared by 6 bases and J by 11 bases, with 9 bases between.